This T cell receptor beta chain stems from a study of OX40 agonist ivuxolimab in advanced cancers. In the study overall: Ivuxolimab, which targeted the costimulatory receptor OX40 (CD134), was an agonistic, fully human IgG2 monoclonal antibody. Intravenous ivuxolimab was administered to patients every 2 weeks at six dose levels: 0.01, 0.1, 0.3, 1.5, 3 and 10 mg/kg. Of the approximately 53 patients in dose escalation, some 20 had hepatocellular carcinoma, some 15 had melanoma, 9 had renal cell carcinoma and 9 had head and neck cancer. The dose-escalation cohort was almost 85% male with a mean age of approximately 60 years, ranging from roughly 20 to 80. Prior anti-PD-1, anti-PD-L1 or anti-CTLA-4 therapy was permitted, and checkpoint inhibitors had been received by more than 35% of dose-escalation patients. Partial responses occurred in three dose-escalation patients: two with cutaneous melanoma and one with hepatocellular carcinoma. The point of sequencing TCRbeta in the periphery was to test whether ivuxolimab changed TCR sequence diversity and drove clonal T-cell expansion. The paper describes the monotherapy dose-escalation part (N ≈ 49 patients) of the phase I trial of ivuxolimab.

To sequence the TCRbeta CDR3 region, genomic DNA was isolated from the sorted cells. TCRbeta CDR3 regions were sequenced using the immunoSEQ Assay. What TCRdb holds here is the immuneACCESS table cut down to in-frame rearrangements. Part of the clones is not present; checked against another copy, under half of the missing clones reflect an unresolved V gene, and the others are unexplained. The sample data list about 77,000 clones, and around 86% of these were observed just once. 5.5% to 6.5% of the sample is taken by the ten largest. Study-wide conclusions, independent of this receptor: Low levels of normalized T-cell clonal expansion were also shown by some nonresponding patients. In the 0.1-3.0 mg/kg groups, partial responders had among the lowest normalized peripheral clonal expansion, particularly in CD8+ T cells. After ivuxolimab, more expanded clones were found on average in CD8+ T cells than in CD4+ T cells. At doses from 0.1 to 3.0 mg/kg, clonal expansion was seen in both CD4+ and CD8+ blood T cells between baseline and week 6. The antigen specificity of the peripheral T cells that underwent clonal expansion was not determined.

Remarks on this clone: The specificity of this receptor is unknown. The sample holds no much larger clone one base away, and base qualities are not on file.

The trial excluded patients who had a history of autoimmune disease or who were on systemic immunosuppression. Peripheral blood for TCR sequencing was collected from all dose cohorts at baseline, on cycle 4 day 1, and on cycle 7 day 1. Samples came from an open-label, multicenter, first-in-human phase I dose-escalation trial of ivuxolimab. Adults with locally advanced or metastatic head and neck squamous cell, hepatocellular, melanoma or renal cell carcinoma were enrolled in the trial. CD4+ and CD8+ T cells were sorted separately from peripheral blood before TCR sequencing. The CDR3 has 15 amino acids, counting the end cysteine and phenylalanine. Of all the DNA, just the CDR3 is kept, 45 bases in frame from base 1. The junction carries 10 bases between V and J, which are trimmed by 7 bases and 0 bases respectively. CDR1 is given as SNHLY and CDR2 as FYNNEI, both from the germline V gene.

The starting material was CD4+ or CD8+ T cells sorted from blood, obtained in a trial of the OX40 agonist ivuxolimab. The chain links TRBV2 with TRBJ2-6; TRBD2 could be the D gene, as 6 bases match. This receptor was identified in an adult with an advanced solid tumor such as melanoma, head and neck, liver or kidney cancer. The CDR3 in this case is CASTRGSSGANVLTF. The DNA reads TGTGCCAGCACGCGGGGTAGCTCTGGGGCCAACGTCCTGACTTTC. Reference TRBV2 and TRBJ2-6 genes cover what lies past the CDR3, so the full variable domain is EPEVTQTPSHQVTQMGQEVILRCVPISNHLYFYWYRQILGQKVEFLVSFYNNEISEKSEIFDDQFSVERPDGSNFTLKIRSTKLEDSAMYFCASTRGSSGANVLTFGAGSRLTVL.